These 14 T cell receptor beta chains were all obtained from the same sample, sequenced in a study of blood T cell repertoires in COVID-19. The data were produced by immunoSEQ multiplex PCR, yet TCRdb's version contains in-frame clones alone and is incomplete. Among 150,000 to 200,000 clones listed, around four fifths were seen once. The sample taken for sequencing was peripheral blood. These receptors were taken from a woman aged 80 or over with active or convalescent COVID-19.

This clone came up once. CDR3 DNA: TGTGCCAGCAGCGTAGACGGAACAGGGCGATACGAGCAGTACTTC. It is translated as CASSVDGTGRYEQYF. The V call is TRBV9, the J call TRBJ2-7; tentative D call: TRBD1 (6 bases). CDR3 length: 15 amino acids. V lost 0 bases, J lost 4 bases, and 14 bases lay in between. Germline V gene sequence: CDR1 SGDLS, CDR2 YYNGEE.

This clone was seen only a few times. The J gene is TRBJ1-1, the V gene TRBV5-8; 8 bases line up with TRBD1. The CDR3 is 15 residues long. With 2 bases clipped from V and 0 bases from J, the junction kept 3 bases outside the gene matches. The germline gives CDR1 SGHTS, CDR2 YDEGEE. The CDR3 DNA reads TGTGCCAGCAGCTTCGGACAGGGAATGAACACTGAAGCTTTCTTT. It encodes CASSFGQGMNTEAFF.

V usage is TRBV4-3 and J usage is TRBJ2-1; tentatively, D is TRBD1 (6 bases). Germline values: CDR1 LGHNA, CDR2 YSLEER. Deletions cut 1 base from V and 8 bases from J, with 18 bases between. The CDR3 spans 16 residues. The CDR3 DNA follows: TGCGCCAGCAGCCAAGGGAAACAGGGTGCGTTCTATGAGCAGTTCTTC. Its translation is CASSQGKQGAFYEQFF.

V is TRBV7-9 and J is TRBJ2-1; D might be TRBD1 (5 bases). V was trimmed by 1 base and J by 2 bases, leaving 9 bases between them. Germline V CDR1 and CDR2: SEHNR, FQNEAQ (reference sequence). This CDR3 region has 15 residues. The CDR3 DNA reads TGTGCCAGCAGCTTAGTGGCAGGGACCTACAATGAGCAGTTCTTC. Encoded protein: CASSLVAGTYNEQFF. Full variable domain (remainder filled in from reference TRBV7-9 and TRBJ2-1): DTGVSQNPRHKITKRGQNVTFRCDPISEHNRLYWYRQTLGQGPEFLTYFQNEAQLEKSRLLSDRFSAERPKGSFSTLEIQRTEQGDSAMYLCASSLVAGTYNEQFFGPGTRLTVL.

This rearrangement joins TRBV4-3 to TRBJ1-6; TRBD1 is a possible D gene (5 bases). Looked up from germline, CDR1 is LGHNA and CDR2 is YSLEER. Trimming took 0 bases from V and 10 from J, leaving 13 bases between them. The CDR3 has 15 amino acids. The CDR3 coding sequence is TGCGCCAGCAGCCAAGAGGGAACAGGTGGATCACCCCTCCACTTT. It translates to CASSQEGTGGSPLHF.

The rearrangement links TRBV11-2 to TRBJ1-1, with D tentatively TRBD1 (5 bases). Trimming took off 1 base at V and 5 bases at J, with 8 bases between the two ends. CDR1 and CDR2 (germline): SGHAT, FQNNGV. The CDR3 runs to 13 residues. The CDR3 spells CASSLVGGTEAFF. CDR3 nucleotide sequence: TGTGCCAGCAGCTTAGTCGGGGGGACTGAAGCTTTCTTT. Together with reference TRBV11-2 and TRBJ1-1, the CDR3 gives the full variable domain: EAGVAQSPRYKIIEKRQSVAFWCNPISGHATLYWYQQILGQGPKLLIQFQNNGVVDDSQLPKDRFSAERLKGVDSTLKIQPAKLEDSAVYLCASSLVGGTEAFFGQGTRLTVV.

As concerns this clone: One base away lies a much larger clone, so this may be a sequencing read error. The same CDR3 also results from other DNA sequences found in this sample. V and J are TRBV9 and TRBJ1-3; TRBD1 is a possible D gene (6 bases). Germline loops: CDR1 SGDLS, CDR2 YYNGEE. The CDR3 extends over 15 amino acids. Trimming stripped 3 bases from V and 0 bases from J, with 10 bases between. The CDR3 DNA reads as TGTGCCAGCAGCGGTACAGGGAACTCTGGAAACACCATATATTTT. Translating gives CASSGTGNSGNTIYF.

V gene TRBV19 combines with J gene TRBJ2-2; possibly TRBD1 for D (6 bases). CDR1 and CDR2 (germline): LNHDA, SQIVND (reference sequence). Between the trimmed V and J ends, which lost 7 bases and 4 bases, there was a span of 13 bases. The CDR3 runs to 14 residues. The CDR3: CASTQQGPTGELFF. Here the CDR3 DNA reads TGTGCCAGTACCCAACAGGGTCCCACCGGGGAGCTGTTTTTT.

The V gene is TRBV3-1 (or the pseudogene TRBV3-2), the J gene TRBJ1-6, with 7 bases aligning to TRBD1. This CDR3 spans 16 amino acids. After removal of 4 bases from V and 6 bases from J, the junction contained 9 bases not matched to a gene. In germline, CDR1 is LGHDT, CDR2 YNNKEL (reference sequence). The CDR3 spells CASSRTGGEGNSPLHF. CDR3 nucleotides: TGTGCCAGCAGCCGGACAGGCGGCGAGGGTAATTCACCCCTCCACTTT.

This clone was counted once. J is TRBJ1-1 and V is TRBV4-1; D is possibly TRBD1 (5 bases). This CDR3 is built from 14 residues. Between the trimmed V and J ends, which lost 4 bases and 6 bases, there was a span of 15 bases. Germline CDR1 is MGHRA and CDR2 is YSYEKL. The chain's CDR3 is CASSPPGQGPEAFF. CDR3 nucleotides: TGCGCCAGCAGCCCCCCCGGTCAGGGTCCTGAAGCTTTCTTT.

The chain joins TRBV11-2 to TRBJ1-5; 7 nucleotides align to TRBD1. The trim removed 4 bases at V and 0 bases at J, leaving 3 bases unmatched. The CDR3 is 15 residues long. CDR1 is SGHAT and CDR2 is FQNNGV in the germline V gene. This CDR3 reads CASSWGQNSNQPQHF. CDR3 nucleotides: TGTGCCAGCAGCTGGGGACAGAATAGCAATCAGCCCCAGCATTTT.

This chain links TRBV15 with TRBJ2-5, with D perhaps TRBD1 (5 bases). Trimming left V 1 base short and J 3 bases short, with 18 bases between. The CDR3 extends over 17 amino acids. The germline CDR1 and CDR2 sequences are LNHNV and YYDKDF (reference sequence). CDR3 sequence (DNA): TGTGCCACCAGCAGAGGGGCAGAGAGCAGGGTTAAAGAGACCCAGTACTTC. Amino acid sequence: CATSRGAESRVKETQYF.

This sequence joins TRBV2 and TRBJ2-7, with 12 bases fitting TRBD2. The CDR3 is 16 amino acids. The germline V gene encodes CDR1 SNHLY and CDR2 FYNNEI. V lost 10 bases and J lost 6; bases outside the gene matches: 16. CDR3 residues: CATLTSGGRSIGEQYF. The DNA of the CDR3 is TGTGCCACCCTGACTAGCGGGGGCCGTAGTATCGGCGAGCAGTACTTC.

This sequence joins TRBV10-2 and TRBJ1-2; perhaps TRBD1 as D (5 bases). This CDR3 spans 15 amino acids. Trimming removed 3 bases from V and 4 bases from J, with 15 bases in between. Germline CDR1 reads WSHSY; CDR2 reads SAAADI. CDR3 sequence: CASSERQTGVYGYTF. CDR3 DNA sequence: TGCGCCAGCAGTGAACGACAGACTGGAGTCTATGGCTACACCTTC.